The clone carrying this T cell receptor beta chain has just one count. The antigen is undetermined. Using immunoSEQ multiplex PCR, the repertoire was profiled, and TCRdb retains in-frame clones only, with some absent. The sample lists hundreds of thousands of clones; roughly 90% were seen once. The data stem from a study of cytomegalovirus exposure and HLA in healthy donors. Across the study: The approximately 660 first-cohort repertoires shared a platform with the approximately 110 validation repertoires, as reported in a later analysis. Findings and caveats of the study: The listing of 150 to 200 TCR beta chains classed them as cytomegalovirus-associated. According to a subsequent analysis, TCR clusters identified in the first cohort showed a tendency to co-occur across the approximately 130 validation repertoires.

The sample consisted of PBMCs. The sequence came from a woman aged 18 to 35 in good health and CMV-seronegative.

Here the CDR3 reads CASSSTSGWYEQYF. Written as DNA, the CDR3 is TGTGCCAGCAGCTCGACTAGCGGGTGGTACGAGCAGTACTTC. V and J are TRBV11-2 and TRBJ2-7; 10 bases are a match to TRBD2. The CDR3 covers 14 residues. V shed 4 bases, J shed 4 bases, and the junction held 4 bases outside the gene matches. The germline V gene encodes CDR1 SGHAT and CDR2 FQNNGV.